The 32 T cell receptor beta chains below all came from one sample that was sequenced in a study of Tregs in tolerant kidney transplant recipients. The data were produced by immunoSEQ multiplex PCR, yet TCRdb's version contains in-frame clones alone and is incomplete. This table has approximately 65,000 clones, roughly 89% appearing once. Sequencing used CD4+ T cells from blood. All receptors come from a human donor in good health.

The chain is built from TRBV7-3 and TRBJ2-2, with D possibly TRBD2 on 6 matching bases. The germline V and J ends were trimmed by 3 bases and 2 bases, with 7 bases remaining between them. Germline V lookup: CDR1 SGHTA, CDR2 FQGTGA. This CDR3 is built from 14 residues. Here the CDR3 reads CASSFGRNTGELFF. The CDR3 DNA sequence: TGTGCCAGCAGCTTCGGGAGAAACACCGGGGAGCTGTTTTTT.

Written as DNA, the CDR3 is TGCGCCAGCAGCTTGAGCGGCTCATCCCCTTACGAGCAGTACTTC. Its translation is CASSLSGSSPYEQYF. The chain carries TRBV5-1 and TRBJ2-7, with D possibly TRBD2 on 5 matching bases. The CDR3 runs 15 residues. Trimming removed 1 base from V and 4 bases from J, with 15 bases in between. CDR1 and CDR2 (germline): SGHRS, YFSETQ. The full variable domain, completed using reference TRBV5-1 and TRBJ2-7, is KAGVTQTPRYLIKTRGQQVTLSCSPISGHRSVSWYQQTPGQGLQFLFEYFSETQRNKGNFPGRFSGRQFSNSRSEMNVSTLELGDSALYLCASSLSGSSPYEQYFGPGTRLTVT.

The sample holds a few counts of this clone. The rearrangement joins TRBV27 to TRBJ2-1; weak D call: TRBD1 (5 bases). Germline V gene sequence: CDR1 MNHEY, CDR2 SMNVEV (reference sequence). V was clipped by 5 bases and J by 6 bases, with 14 bases between them. This CDR3 has 14 amino acids. The CDR3 region has the DNA TGTGCCAGCAGTACGTCCAGGGCTTCCAATGAGCAGTTCTTC. Encoded protein: CASSTSRASNEQFF.

This CDR3 reads CASSAGTGNQYEQYF. The CDR3 nucleotides read TGTGCCAGCAGCGCAGGGACAGGGAACCAGTACGAGCAGTACTTC. This chain links TRBV11-2 with TRBJ2-5; 9 bases are shared with TRBD1. The last part of the DNA fits TRBJ2-7 better; the J call may be wrong. Per germline, CDR1 SGHAT and CDR2 FQNNGV. The CDR3 sequence is 15 residues long.

J is TRBJ2-3 and V is TRBV4-3; D ambiguous. Deletions cut 0 bases from V and 6 bases from J, with 19 bases between. The CDR3 length is 17 residues. CDR1 and CDR2 from the germline V gene are LGHNA and YSLEER. CDR3 sequence (DNA): TGCGCCAGCAGCCAAGATTCGCGGCGACGAGGTGCCGATACGCAGTATTTT. Amino acid sequence: CASSQDSRRRGADTQYF.

The chain employs TRBV5-1 and TRBJ1-2; no clear D. CDR1 and CDR2 (germline): SGHRS, YFSETQ. Trimming took 5 bases from V and 5 from J, leaving 10 bases between them. CDR3 size: 12 residues. The CDR3 DNA reads as TGCGCCAGCAGTGGGTCCCTTTATGGCTACACCTTC. Its protein is CASSGSLYGYTF.

The gene calls are TRBV7-2 and TRBJ2-3, with 8 bases aligning to TRBD1. The CDR3 covers 14 residues. Germline CDR1 is SGHTA and CDR2 is FQGNSA. V lost 3 bases, J lost 4 bases, and 3 bases stayed unmatched. Here the CDR3 reads CASSFLRGPDTQYF. CDR3 nucleotide sequence: TGTGCCAGCAGCTTTCTCAGGGGGCCAGATACGCAGTATTTT. Based on the CDR3 plus reference TRBV7-2 and TRBJ2-3, the full variable domain is GAGVSQSPSNKVTEKGKDVELRCDPISGHTALYWYRQSLGQGLEFLIYFQGNSAPDKSGLPSDRFSAERTGGSVSTLTIQRTQQEDSAVYLCASSFLRGPDTQYFGPGTRLTVL.

The gene calls are TRBV10-1 and TRBJ2-7; a possible D gene is TRBD1 (5 bases). The CDR3 runs to 13 residues. The germline CDR1 and CDR2 sequences are WNHNN and SYGVQD (reference sequence). The germline V and J ends were trimmed by 8 bases and 3 bases, with 14 bases remaining between them. For the CDR3, the DNA is TGCGCCAGCGGGGCAGGGCGGATCTACGAGCAGTACTTC. Encoded protein: CASGAGRIYEQYF.

V and J are TRBV27 and TRBJ2-1; 8 bases are a match to TRBD1. The CDR3 spans 14 residues. Germline V gene sequence: CDR1 MNHEY, CDR2 SMNVEV (reference sequence). With V trimmed by 7 bases and J by 9 bases, 11 bases remained unmatched. DNA for the CDR3: TGTGCCAGCAACAGGGGGGCTAACCCCAGTGAGCAGTTCTTC. This gives the protein CASNRGANPSEQFF.

The sample holds one count of this clone. The chain joins TRBV5-1 to TRBJ2-3; no reliable D call. The V end was cut by 0 bases, the J end by 3 bases, with 11 bases between. The germline gives CDR1 SGHRS, CDR2 YFSETQ. The CDR3 is made up of 15 amino acids. The CDR3 spells CASSLAPDWTDTQYF. In DNA, the CDR3 is TGCGCCAGCAGCTTGGCGCCGGATTGGACAGATACGCAGTATTTT.

In this sample, this clone is medium-sized. This chain connects TRBV6-1 to TRBJ1-6, with a tentative D call TRBD1 (5 bases). Trimming pared 3 bases from V and 6 bases from J, leaving 9 bases between. Germline CDR1 reads MNHNS; CDR2 reads SASEGT. This CDR3 is 14 amino acids long. In nucleotides, the CDR3 is TGTGCCAGCAGTGATTCGGGGGGTAATTCACCCCTCCACTTT. Amino acid sequence: CASSDSGGNSPLHF.

The chain has TRBV12-5 and TRBJ2-5; TRBD1 matches 7 bases. CDR3 length: 14 residues. Germline V gives CDR1 LGHNT, CDR2 FRNRAP. Germline trimming cut 5 bases from V and 4 bases from J; bases unmatched to any gene: 7. The CDR3 spells CASGTGALGETQYF. CDR3 sequence (DNA): TGTGCTAGTGGTACAGGGGCCTTAGGAGAGACCCAGTACTTC.

The chain carries TRBV27 and TRBJ2-7; 9 nucleotides align to TRBD1. V was pared by 6 bases and J by 6 bases, with 6 bases of the junction left unmatched. The CDR3 covers 13 residues. Germline CDR1 is MNHEY and CDR2 is SMNVEV (reference sequence). CDR3 loop: CASRNRGPGEQYF. The CDR3 nucleotides read TGTGCCAGCAGAAACAGGGGGCCGGGCGAGCAGTACTTC.

The chain links TRBV10-3 to TRBJ2-3; tentatively, D is TRBD1 (6 bases). The CDR3 has 14 residues. Trimming shortened V by 3 bases and J by 2 bases, and 9 bases separated the two germline ends. Germline CDR1 reads ENHRY; CDR2 reads SYGVKD. The CDR3 bases are TGTGCCATCAGTGAAGGACAGTTCACAGATACGCAGTATTTT. It encodes CAISEGQFTDTQYF.

The CDR3 nucleotides are TGTGCCAGCAGCTTACTGCGGGGGGGCCCGTACGAGCAGTACTTC. It specifies CASSLLRGGPYEQYF. The chain recombines TRBV7-2 with TRBJ2-7; 9 bases agree with TRBD2. Germline V lookup: CDR1 SGHTA, CDR2 FQGNSA. The V segment lost 2 bases and the J segment 4 bases; nucleotides outside the gene matches: 6. The CDR3 covers 15 residues. Based on the CDR3 plus reference TRBV7-2 and TRBJ2-7, the full variable domain is GAGVSQSPSNKVTEKGKDVELRCDPISGHTALYWYRQSLGQGLEFLIYFQGNSAPDKSGLPSDRFSAERTGGSVSTLTIQRTQQEDSAVYLCASSLLRGGPYEQYFGPGTRLTVT.

This clone was observed once. The V gene is TRBV1, the J gene TRBJ2-2. TRBV1 is noted as a pseudogene. There are 15 residues in the CDR3. CDR3 loop: CTSSQSGTPTGELFF. The CDR3 DNA sequence: TGCACCAGCAGCCAGTCCGGGACCCCCACCGGGGAGCTGTTTTTT.

The chain carries TRBV5-1 and TRBJ2-1, with D perhaps matching TRBD1 or TRBD2 (5 bases each). The CDR3 is made up of 13 amino acids. Per the germline V gene, CDR1 is SGHRS and CDR2 is YFSETQ. The V and J ends lost 1 base and 12 bases respectively, with 14 bases between them. This CDR3 reads CASSLTGPRGQFF. The CDR3 DNA follows: TGCGCCAGCAGCTTGACGGGGCCCAGAGGGCAGTTCTTC.

The gene calls are TRBV4-2 and TRBJ2-1, with TRBD1 matching over 7 bases. In germline, CDR1 is LGHNA, CDR2 YNFKEQ. J gave up 5 bases and V 0 bases, and 4 bases lay outside the gene matches. This CDR3 is 15 amino acids long. The CDR3 nucleotides are TGTGCCAGCAGCCAAGACGGACAGGCCCACAATGAGCAGTTCTTC. Its translation: CASSQDGQAHNEQFF.

This clone occurred once. CDR3: CASSQGGLAGGRRTDTQYF. The CDR3 nucleotides are TGTGCCAGCAGCCAAGGCGGACTAGCGGGGGGCCGTCGCACAGATACGCAGTATTTT. The chain uses TRBV4-2 and TRBJ2-3, with 14 bases fitting TRBD2. In germline, CDR1 is LGHNA, CDR2 YNFKEQ. V lost 1 base, J lost 1 base, and 7 bases stayed unmatched. The CDR3 covers 19 residues.

V and J are TRBV6-6 and TRBJ1-2, with D hard to call. The CDR3 spans 14 residues. The germline V gene has CDR1 MNHNY and CDR2 SVGAGI (reference sequence). The V and J ends lost 0 bases and 1 base respectively, with 6 bases between them. CDR3 region: CASSYSGDNYGYTF. CDR3 sequence (DNA): TGTGCCAGCAGTTACTCCGGAGATAACTATGGCTACACCTTC.

The rearrangement joins TRBV5-1 to TRBJ2-5, with TRBD2 as a possible D gene (6 bases). The CDR3 extends over 16 amino acids. Per the germline V gene, CDR1 is SGHRS and CDR2 is YFSETQ. The V end lost 3 bases, the J end lost 5 bases, and 20 bases lay between the germline ends. The CDR3 region is CASSSGTSGVWETQYF. For the CDR3, the DNA is TGCGCCAGCAGCTCCGGGACCTCGGGGGTTTGGGAGACCCAGTACTTC.

This clone came up once. The rearrangement joins TRBV30 to TRBJ1-1, with a weak D call TRBD1 (6 bases). The CDR3 has 12 residues. In germline, CDR1 is GTSNPN, CDR2 SVGIG (reference sequence). Trimming removed 0 bases from V and 10 bases from J, with 12 bases in between. The DNA of the CDR3 is TGTGCCTGGAGTGTGGGGGGCCACCGAGCTTTCTTT. Translated: CAWSVGGHRAFF.

This clone was picked up a small number of times. The chain combines TRBV9 with TRBJ1-6; 7 nucleotides match TRBD1. There are 15 residues in the CDR3. After removal of 0 bases from V and 6 bases from J, the junction contained 3 bases not matched to a gene. Per the germline V gene, CDR1 is SGDLS and CDR2 is YYNGEE. The CDR3 DNA follows: TGTGCCAGCAGCGTAGAGCCAGGGGGTAATTCACCCCTCCACTTT. It translates to CASSVEPGGNSPLHF.

The V call is TRBV30, the J call TRBJ1-5; D is unresolved. Germline V gene sequence: CDR1 GTSNPN, CDR2 SVGIG (reference sequence). V lost 3 bases and J lost 3, with 9 bases in between. The CDR3 is 13 amino acids. The CDR3 coding sequence is TGTGCCTGGAGCCCCGGGTTCAATCAGCCCCAGCATTTT. Its translation is CAWSPGFNQPQHF.

The V call is TRBV15, the J call TRBJ2-3, with TRBD2 identical over 13 bases. Germline lookup yields CDR1 LNHNV and CDR2 YYDKDF (reference sequence). V dropped 6 bases and J dropped 4; count of bases not matched to a gene: 10. The CDR3 sequence is 17 residues long. In DNA, the CDR3 is TGTGCCACCAGTTCGTGGGGACTAGCGGGATTTGCAGATACGCAGTATTTT. It translates to CATSSWGLAGFADTQYF.

The rearrangement uses TRBV5-1 and TRBJ2-3; D gene unclear. Germline-derived CDR1 and CDR2 are SGHRS and YFSETQ. Between the trimmed V and J ends, which lost 3 bases and 3 bases, there was a span of 8 bases. CDR3 length: 13 residues. The CDR3 coding sequence is TGCGCCAGCAGCTCCGACGCGACAGATACGCAGTATTTT. Translating gives CASSSDATDTQYF. Looking up the rest from reference TRBV5-1 and TRBJ2-3 gives the full variable domain: KAGVTQTPRYLIKTRGQQVTLSCSPISGHRSVSWYQQTPGQGLQFLFEYFSETQRNKGNFPGRFSGRQFSNSRSEMNVSTLELGDSALYLCASSSDATDTQYFGPGTRLTVL.

The table lists this clone with a count of one. V gene TRBV19 combines with J gene TRBJ1-1; tentative D call: TRBD1 (6 bases). V dropped 6 bases and J dropped 0 bases, with 11 bases sitting between them. The CDR3 contains 14 residues. From germline, CDR1 is LNHDA and CDR2 SQIVND (reference sequence). CDR3 amino acids: CASRTGQMNTEAFF. CDR3 in DNA: TGTGCCAGTAGGACCGGACAGATGAACACTGAAGCTTTCTTT. Full variable domain (missing parts from reference TRBV19 and TRBJ1-1): DGGITQSPKYLFRKEGQNVTLSCEQNLNHDAMYWYRQDPGQGLRLIYYSQIVNDFQKGDIAEGYSVSREKKESFPLTVTSAQKNPTAFYLCASRTGQMNTEAFFGQGTRLTVV.

The V gene is TRBV10-3, the J gene TRBJ1-1; D not certain. The CDR3 runs 11 residues. Deletions cut 6 bases from V and 2 bases from J, with 4 bases between. The germline V gene encodes CDR1 ENHRY and CDR2 SYGVKD. The CDR3 is CAIRANTEAFF. CDR3 coding DNA: TGTGCCATCAGGGCCAACACTGAAGCTTTCTTT.

This clone was detected only once. The chain couples TRBV7-2 to TRBJ1-3, with a tentative D call TRBD1 (6 bases). Germline V lookup: CDR1 SGHTA, CDR2 FQGNSA. The V gene lost 5 bases and the J gene lost 0 bases, with 14 bases spanning the gap. This CDR3 is 16 amino acids long. The CDR3 DNA sequence: TGTGCCAGCAGCCCCGCCGCAGGGGTCTCTGGAAACACCATATATTTT. Translated: CASSPAAGVSGNTIYF.

The rearrangement links TRBV11-3 to TRBJ2-3; a possible D gene is TRBD2 (7 bases). V shed 6 bases and J shed 5 bases, with 24 bases lying between them. The V gene's germline CDR1 is SGHNT and CDR2 YENEEA. This CDR3 has 17 amino acids. Here the CDR3 DNA reads TGTGCCAGCAGTTGGGGGGCTAGCGGAAGCTCTTTAGATACGCAGTATTTT. Translating it yields CASSWGASGSSLDTQYF.

The rearrangement uses TRBV19 and TRBJ2-5; 10 nucleotides match TRBD2. With 0 bases clipped from V and 9 bases from J, the junction kept 10 bases outside the gene matches. Germline V gene data show CDR1 as LNHDA and CDR2 as SQIVND (reference sequence). This CDR3 region has 16 residues. CDR3 coding DNA: TGTGCCAGTAGTATAGATTGGGCTAGCGGGGGTAAGGCCCAGTACTTC. It codes for CASSIDWASGGKAQYF.

The chain couples TRBV5-1 to TRBJ2-7; 8 bases match TRBD1. Germline-derived CDR1 and CDR2 are SGHRS and YFSETQ. J lost 2 bases, V lost 3 bases, and 4 bases had no gene match. The CDR3 is 14 residues long. CDR3: CASSYRGVAYEQYF. CDR3 nucleotides: TGCGCCAGCAGCTACAGGGGGGTAGCCTACGAGCAGTACTTC. The variable domain in full, completed from reference TRBV5-1 and TRBJ2-7, reads KAGVTQTPRYLIKTRGQQVTLSCSPISGHRSVSWYQQTPGQGLQFLFEYFSETQRNKGNFPGRFSGRQFSNSRSEMNVSTLELGDSALYLCASSYRGVAYEQYFGPGTRLTVT.